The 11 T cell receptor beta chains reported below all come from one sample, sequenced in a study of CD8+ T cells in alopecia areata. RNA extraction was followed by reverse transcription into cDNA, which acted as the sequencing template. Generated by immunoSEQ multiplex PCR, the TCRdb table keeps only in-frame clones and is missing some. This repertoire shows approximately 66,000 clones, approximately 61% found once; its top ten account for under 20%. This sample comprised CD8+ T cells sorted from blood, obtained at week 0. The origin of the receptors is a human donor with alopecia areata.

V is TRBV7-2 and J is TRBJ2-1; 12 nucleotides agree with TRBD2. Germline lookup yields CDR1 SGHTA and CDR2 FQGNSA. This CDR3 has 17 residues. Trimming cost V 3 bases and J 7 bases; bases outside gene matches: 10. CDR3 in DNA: TGTGCCAGCAGCTTTCCCCCTGGACTAGCGGGGTCAAATGAGCAGTTCTTC. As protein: CASSFPPGLAGSNEQFF.

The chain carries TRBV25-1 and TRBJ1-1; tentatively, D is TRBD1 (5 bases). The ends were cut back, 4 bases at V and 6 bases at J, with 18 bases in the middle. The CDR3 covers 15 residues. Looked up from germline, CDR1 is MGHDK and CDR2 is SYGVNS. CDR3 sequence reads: CASSGGKRKNPEAFF. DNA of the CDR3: TGTGCCAGCAGTGGGGGGAAAAGGAAGAATCCTGAAGCTTTCTTT. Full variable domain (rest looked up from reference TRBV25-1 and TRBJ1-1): EADIYQTPRYLVIGTGKKITLECSQTMGHDKMYWYQQDPGMELHLIHYSYGVNSTEKGDLSSESTVSRIRTEHFPLTLESARPSHTSQYLCASSGGKRKNPEAFFGQGTRLTVV.

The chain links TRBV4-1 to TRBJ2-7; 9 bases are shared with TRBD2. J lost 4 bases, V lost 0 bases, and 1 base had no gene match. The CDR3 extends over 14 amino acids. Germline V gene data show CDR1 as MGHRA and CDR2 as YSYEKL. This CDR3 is CASSQERGGYEQYF. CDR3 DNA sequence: TGCGCCAGCAGCCAAGAGCGGGGGGGTTACGAGCAGTACTTC.

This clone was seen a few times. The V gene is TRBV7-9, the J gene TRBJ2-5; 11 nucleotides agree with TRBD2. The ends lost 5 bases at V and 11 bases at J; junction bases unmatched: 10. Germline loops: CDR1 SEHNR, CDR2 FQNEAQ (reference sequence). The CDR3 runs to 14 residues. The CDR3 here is CASSPGTSGLLQYF. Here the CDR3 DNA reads TGTGCCAGCAGCCCCGGGACTAGCGGCCTTTTACAGTACTTC.

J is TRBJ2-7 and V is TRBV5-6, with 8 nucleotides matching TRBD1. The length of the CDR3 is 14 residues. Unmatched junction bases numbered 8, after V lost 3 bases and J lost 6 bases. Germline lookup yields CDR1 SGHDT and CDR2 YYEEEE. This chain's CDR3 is CASSSIVTGGEQYF. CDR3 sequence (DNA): TGTGCCAGCAGCTCTATCGTTACAGGGGGCGAGCAGTACTTC.

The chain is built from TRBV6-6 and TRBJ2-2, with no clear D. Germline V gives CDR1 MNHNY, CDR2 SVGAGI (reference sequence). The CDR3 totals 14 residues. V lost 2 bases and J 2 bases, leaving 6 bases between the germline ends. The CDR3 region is CASSYDTNTGELFF. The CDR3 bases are TGTGCCAGCAGTTACGACACTAACACCGGGGAGCTGTTTTTT.

CDR3 protein: CAWSPYGLAGGHEDIQYF. The CDR3 nucleotides are TGTGCCTGGAGTCCATACGGACTAGCGGGAGGCCACGAGGACATTCAGTACTTC. The chain employs TRBV30 and TRBJ2-4, with 14 positions matching TRBD2. The CDR3 runs to 18 residues. The V segment lost 2 bases and the J segment 8 bases; nucleotides outside the gene matches: 14. CDR1 and CDR2 (germline): GTSNPN, SVGIG (reference sequence). Looking up the rest from reference TRBV30 and TRBJ2-4 gives the full variable domain: SQTIHQWPATLVQPVGSPLSLECTVEGTSNPNLYWYRQAAGRGLQLLFYSVGIGQISSEVPQNLSASRPQDRQFILSSKKLLLSDSGFYLCAWSPYGLAGGHEDIQYFGAGTRLSVL.

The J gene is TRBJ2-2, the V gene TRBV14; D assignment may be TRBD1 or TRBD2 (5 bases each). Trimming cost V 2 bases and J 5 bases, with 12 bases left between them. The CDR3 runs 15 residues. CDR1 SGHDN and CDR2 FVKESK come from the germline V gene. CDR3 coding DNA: TGTGCCAGCAGCCAATCCCCGTGGGGGACCGGGGAGCTGTTTTTT. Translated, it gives CASSQSPWGTGELFF.

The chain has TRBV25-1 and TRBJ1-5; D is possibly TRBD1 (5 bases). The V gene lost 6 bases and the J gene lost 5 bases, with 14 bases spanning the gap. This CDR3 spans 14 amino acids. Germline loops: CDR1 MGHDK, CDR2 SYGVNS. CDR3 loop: CASSWGEGYQPQHF. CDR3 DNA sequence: TGTGCCAGCAGCTGGGGGGAGGGATATCAGCCCCAGCATTTT.

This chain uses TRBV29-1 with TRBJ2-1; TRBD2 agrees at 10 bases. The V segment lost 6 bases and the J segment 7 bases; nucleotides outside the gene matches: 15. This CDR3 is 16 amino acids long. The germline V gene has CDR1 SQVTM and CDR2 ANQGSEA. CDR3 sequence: CSVSPRLAGDGNEQFF. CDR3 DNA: TGCAGCGTCTCCCCCAGGCTAGCGGGAGATGGGAATGAGCAGTTCTTC.

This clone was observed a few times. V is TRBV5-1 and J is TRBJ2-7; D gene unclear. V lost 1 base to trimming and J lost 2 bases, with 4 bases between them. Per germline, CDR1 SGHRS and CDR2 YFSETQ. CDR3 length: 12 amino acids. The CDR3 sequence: CASSLPAYEQYF. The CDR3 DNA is TGCGCCAGCAGCTTGCCCGCCTACGAGCAGTACTTC.